A selection of T cell receptor beta chains follows, all from one sample in a study of OX40 agonist ivuxolimab in advanced cancers. Here immunoSEQ multiplex PCR was the method, and the copy in TCRdb shows in-frame clones only, minus some. The table records about 98,000 clones, around nine tenths of them present only once. This specimen consisted of CD4+ or CD8+ T cells sorted from blood, obtained in a trial of the OX40 agonist ivuxolimab. The receptors come from an adult with an advanced solid tumor such as melanoma, head and neck, liver or kidney cancer. Both conserved end residues are trimmed from each CDR3. D genes are given only for firm matches. Some rows have no size entry. The others give once, few or many, or a class for an expanded clone.

TRBV11-3	TRBJ2-1	NA	NA	ASSQAGGEQF
TRBV7-9	TRBJ2-2	NA	TRBD1	ASSPGTGWDTGELF
TRBV5-1	TRBJ1-2	NA	NA	ASSLAGTPNYGYT
TRBV5-1	TRBJ1-2	NA	TRBD1	ASSSGQGDGYT
TRBV9	TRBJ2-7	NA	NA	ASSVDVGSFSYEQY
TRBV10-3	TRBJ2-7	NA	NA	AISESLGLGAYEQY
TRBV6-6	TRBJ1-5	NA	NA	ASRPGRNQPQH
TRBV6-5	TRBJ2-7	NA	NA	ASKLTLQASHEQY
TRBV27	TRBJ1-3	NA	NA	ASTSLEGGRGNTIY
TRBV21-1	TRBJ2-1	NA	NA	ASSVRDNSYNEQF
TRBV7-3	TRBJ2-2	NA	NA	ASSLLGARATTGELF
TRBV7-9	TRBJ2-1	NA	NA	ASSLSLAGSYNEQF
TRBV2	TRBJ1-5	few	NA	ASSDDRSNQPQH
TRBV28	TRBJ1-2	NA	NA	ASSFRGQTLGYT
TRBV18	TRBJ2-6	NA	TRBD1	ASSRGTGRSGANVLT
TRBV7-8	TRBJ2-3	NA	NA	ASSLVASTDTQY
TRBV5-4	TRBJ2-5	NA	NA	ASSRAPGEETQY
TRBV19	TRBJ1-5	NA	NA	ASSLDILGNQPQH
TRBV2	TRBJ1-4	NA	NA	ASNAVNEKLF
TRBV9	TRBJ1-2	NA	NA	ASSSSTGNYGYT
TRBV4-3	TRBJ1-6	NA	NA	ASSQEAQVSYNSPLH
TRBV27	TRBJ2-1	NA	NA	ASPAEVYDEDEQF
TRBV28	TRBJ2-1	NA	NA	ASSMTYNEQF
TRBV19	TRBJ2-4	NA	TRBD1	ASSSGQGINIQY
TRBV11-3	TRBJ2-2	NA	NA	ASRKRGGGELF
TRBV9	TRBJ2-7	NA	NA	ASSVQARASVPYEQY
TRBV9	TRBJ1-3	NA	NA	ASSVASGISGNTIY
TRBV7-9	TRBJ2-7	NA	NA	ASSHGPQNYEQY
TRBV7-2	TRBJ1-2	NA	NA	ASSLGGRLYYGYT
TRBV27	TRBJ1-2	NA	NA	ASKEGTDYGYT
TRBV28	TRBJ2-7	NA	NA	ASQTRGTLRYEQY
TRBV2	TRBJ1-5	NA	NA	ASSEGGYSNQPQH
TRBV6-4	TRBJ2-2	NA	NA	ATRGPSAGELF
TRBV7-6	TRBJ2-3	NA	NA	ASSSSLSGDTQY
TRBV6-4	TRBJ1-2	NA	NA	ASSDLPGANYGYT
TRBV18	TRBJ1-2	NA	TRBD1	ASSPPGQGRLDNYGYT
TRBV2	TRBJ2-2	NA	NA	ASILEASGGATGELF